These T cell receptor beta chains were read from a single sample in a study of beta chain features in type 1 diabetes. Sequencing used immunoSEQ multiplex PCR; TCRdb keeps in-frame clones, though not all of them. This sample yields 150,000 to 200,000 clones, of which roughly 60% are seen a single time; approximately 0.089% belongs to the top ten. Sequencing was performed on naive CD4+ T cells from blood. All receptors derive from a man aged 25-45 years with type 1 diabetes. CDR3s include the opening cysteine and the closing phenylalanine or tryptophan. Fields, in order: J gene, V gene, clone size, D gene, CDR3 DNA, CDR3 protein. A D gene is named only where the DNA matches it firmly. Rows may omit the clone size; those that give it use once, few, many or a size class.

TRBJ2-1 TRBV19 NA NA TGTGCCAGTAGTATCGCGATCGGCGATGAGCAGTTCTTC CASSIAIGDEQFF
TRBJ1-5 TRBV4-1 NA TRBD1 TGCGCCAGCAGCCAAAGCATTAAAAGGGACAGGGGGCCTCAGCCCCAGCATTTT CASSQSIKRDRGPQPQHF
TRBJ1-6 TRBV9 NA TRBD1 TGTGCCAGCAGCGATGGGACAGGGGTCCAAGGTGATTCACCCCTCCACTTT CASSDGTGVQGDSPLHF
TRBJ2-5 TRBV9 NA TRBD2 TGTGCCAGCAGCGTAGGGACTAGCGGGTTCCAAGAGACCCAGTACTTC CASSVGTSGFQETQYF
TRBJ1-2 TRBV9 once NA TGTGCCAGCAGCGCAATATCCGGGACCAACTATGGCTACACCTTC CASSAISGTNYGYTF
TRBJ2-7 TRBV6-5 once NA TGTGCCAGCCAGGCAGGGGACTACGAGCAGTACTTC CASQAGDYEQYF
TRBJ2-5 TRBV7-2 NA NA TGTGCCAGCAGATCCTCCCTTCTGGAGACCCAGTACTTC CASRSSLLETQYF
TRBJ2-2 TRBV20-1 NA NA TGCAGTGCTGGGCGTAACGGGGAGCTGTTTTTT CSAGRNGELFF
TRBJ1-5 TRBV7-2 NA NA TGTGCCAGCAGCTTAGTTTTCTATAGCAATCAGCCCCAGCATTTT CASSLVFYSNQPQHF
TRBJ2-5 TRBV11-2 NA NA TGTGCCAGTACTGGGCTCGGGGAGACCCAGTACTTC CASTGLGETQYF
TRBJ2-4 TRBV29-1 NA NA TGCAGCGTTGCGGCGGGGATAGCCAAAAACATTCAGTACTTC CSVAAGIAKNIQYF
TRBJ2-1 TRBV2 NA TRBD1 TGTGCCAGCAGTGAATTGAGGGGGCAATACAATGAGCAGTTCTTC CASSELRGQYNEQFF
TRBJ2-1 TRBV4-3 NA NA TGCGCCAGCAGCCTAGGGGAGGAAGTTGTTGAGCAGTTCTTC CASSLGEEVVEQFF
TRBJ2-1 TRBV29-1 NA NA TGCAGCGTTGAGTCCCGGTGGGATGAGCAGTTCTTC CSVESRWDEQFF
TRBJ2-7 TRBV13 few NA TGTGCCAGCAGCTTAGTTAGGGCCTCCTACGAGCAGTACTTC CASSLVRASYEQYF
TRBJ2-5 TRBV27 NA TRBD1 TGTGCCAGCAGTTTAAGTAGGACAGGGGGAGAGACCCAGTACTTC CASSLSRTGGETQYF
TRBJ2-5 TRBV7-2 NA NA TGTGCCAGCAGCTTAGGACCACAGCAAGAGACCCAGTACTTC CASSLGPQQETQYF
TRBJ2-3 TRBV29-1 few NA TGCAGCGGAAGACAGGCCGGTACGCAGTATTTT CSGRQAGTQYF
TRBJ2-7 TRBV4-3 NA NA TGCGCCAGCAGCCAAGCCACGGCAGGGGTGAGCGAGCAGTACTTC CASSQATAGVSEQYF
TRBJ2-3 TRBV4-3 NA TRBD2 TGCGCCAGCAGCCAAGATACTCGGCCGGGACTAGCGGGCCCTAGTTGGGCAGATACGCAGTATTTT CASSQDTRPGLAGPSWADTQYF
TRBJ2-7 TRBV11-2 NA NA TGTGCCAGCAGCCCGGCCTGGGGTATCGACGAGCAGTACTTC CASSPAWGIDEQYF
TRBJ2-5 TRBV14 NA NA TGTGCCAGCAGCCCAGGACTACAAGAGACCCAGTACTTC CASSPGLQETQYF
TRBJ2-2 TRBV15 NA TRBD2 TGTGCCACCAGCCGACCCTTCATCTGGCTAGCGGGATCGAACACCGGGGAGCTGTTTTTT CATSRPFIWLAGSNTGELFF
TRBJ2-7 TRBV7-9 NA NA TGTGCCACTACGAATTCTGCCTCCTACGAGCAGTACTTC CATTNSASYEQYF
TRBJ2-3 TRBV30 NA NA TGTGCCTGGGCACCGGGGGGCACAGATACGCAGTATTTT CAWAPGGTDTQYF
TRBJ2-1 TRBV6-5 few NA TGTGCCAGCAGTTACGGAGTCCCCGTGGCTTTAATCTTC CASSYGVPVALIF
TRBJ2-1 TRBV29-1 NA NA TGCAGCGTTGGGGCAGGGCAAAATGAGCAGTTCTTC CSVGAGQNEQFF
TRBJ2-3 TRBV2 once NA TGTGCCAGCACCTGGGGGCCCGGAGATACGCAGTATTTT CASTWGPGDTQYF
TRBJ2-3 TRBV7-9 NA TRBD1 TGTGCCAGCAGCGTGACAGGGGACACCACAGATACGCAGTATTTT CASSVTGDTTDTQYF
TRBJ1-2 TRBV30 NA NA TGTGCCTGGAGTGTACGCAGGGATAACTATGGCTACACCTTC CAWSVRRDNYGYTF
TRBJ2-7 TRBV30 NA TRBD2 TGTGCCTGGAGTGGGACTAGCGAAGTACACGAGCAGTACTTC CAWSGTSEVHEQYF
TRBJ2-3 TRBV7-2 NA NA TGTGCCAGCAGCTTAGCAGGACAGAGCGCAGATACGCAGTATTTT CASSLAGQSADTQYF
TRBJ1-2 TRBV4-1 NA NA TGCGCCAGCAGCCAAGATCCCCAGGGCGTCGACTATGGCTACACCTTC CASSQDPQGVDYGYTF
TRBJ2-3 TRBV29-1 few NA TGCAGCGTTGACGAGGGGCGCACAGATACGCAGTATTTT CSVDEGRTDTQYF
TRBJ2-7 TRBV9 NA TRBD2 TGTGCCAGCAGCGTATCCCCAGCGGGGAGCTCCTACGAGCAGTACTTC CASSVSPAGSSYEQYF
TRBJ1-6 TRBV30 NA NA TGTGCCTGGAGTGCCTACAAGAGCTCCTATAATTCACCCCTCCACTTT CAWSAYKSSYNSPLHF
TRBJ2-1 TRBV2 NA NA TGTGCCACGGCCGGGGAGGCGGGGTACTACAATGAGCAGTTCTTC CATAGEAGYYNEQFF
TRBJ1-2 TRBV6-6 NA NA TGTGCCAGCAGCCAGAATCAGGGGAACTATGGCTACACCTTC CASSQNQGNYGYTF
TRBJ2-7 TRBV29-1 NA TRBD2 TGCAGCGTCGAGGGGACTAGCGGGGGTGGTGAGCAGTACTTC CSVEGTSGGGEQYF
TRBJ1-1 TRBV29-1 NA NA TGCAGCGTTGATCGGAACGGGCCCACTGAAGCTTTCTTT CSVDRNGPTEAFF
TRBJ2-1 TRBV20-1 once NA TGCAGTTTCCAGGGTGGGAATGAGCAGTTCTTC CSFQGGNEQFF
TRBJ2-5 TRBV29-1 few NA TGCAGCGTTACGGCAGGCCTGGGATTGGAGACCCAGTACTTC CSVTAGLGLETQYF
TRBJ2-1 TRBV7-2 few NA TGTGCCAGCAGCCTAGAGGATGGGGCCCAGCAGTTCTTC CASSLEDGAQQFF
TRBJ1-4 TRBV30 NA TRBD1 TGTGCCTGGAGTGTTGGGACAGGGGATGAAAAACTGTTTTTT CAWSVGTGDEKLFF
TRBJ2-1 TRBV14 NA NA TGTGCCAGCAGCCCAAGGCACCGACTAGGCAACAATGAGCAGTTCTTC CASSPRHRLGNNEQFF
TRBJ2-1 TRBV29-1 NA TRBD1 TGCAGCGCAACAGGGGATACCTACAATGAGCAGTTCTTC CSATGDTYNEQFF
TRBJ2-3 TRBV9 once NA TGTGCCAGCAGCGTAGGTGCAGGACGCGGCACAGATACGCAGTATTTT CASSVGAGRGTDTQYF
TRBJ2-5 TRBV5-4 NA TRBD2 TGTGCCAGCAGCACCGGGACTAGCGGGGGACAAGAGACCCAGTACTTC CASSTGTSGGQETQYF
TRBJ1-2 TRBV28 NA NA TGTGCCAGCATTGCGGCCTCGGAGGGGGTAGAGGGCTACACCTTC CASIAASEGVEGYTF
TRBJ2-2 TRBV18 NA NA TGTGCCAGCACACAACAACAGACGAACACCGGGGAGCTGTTTTTT CASTQQQTNTGELFF
TRBJ2-3 TRBV9 NA NA TGTGCCAGCAGCGTAGGGGTGGGTTTCGAGACAGATACGCAGTATTTT CASSVGVGFETDTQYF
TRBJ2-1 TRBV9 NA TRBD2 TGTGCCAGCAGCGTAGTAAGCGGGGAAACCAATGAGCAGTTCTTC CASSVVSGETNEQFF
TRBJ2-7 TRBV7-2 NA TRBD1 TGTGCCAGCAGCCAGGACAGGGGCTACGAGCAGTACTTC CASSQDRGYEQYF
TRBJ2-5 TRBV28 NA NA TGTGCCAGCAGCCACGTACCGGGACGGGATCAAGAGACCCAGTACTTC CASSHVPGRDQETQYF
TRBJ1-6 TRBV30 NA NA TGTGCCTGGCAAAGCTCCTATAATTCACCCCTCCACTTT CAWQSSYNSPLHF
TRBJ2-3 TRBV10-3 NA NA TGTGCCACCAGTGTATATCCGGGGCAAGATACGCAGTATTTT CATSVYPGQDTQYF
TRBJ2-1 TRBV2 few NA TGTGCCAGCAGTGGACTGTCTTGGGAGTTCTTC CASSGLSWEFF
TRBJ2-5 TRBV4-1 few TRBD1 TGCGCCAGCAGCCAGGGGACAGGGGTTCATCAGGAGACCCAGTACTTC CASSQGTGVHQETQYF
TRBJ1-1 TRBV29-1 few NA TGCAGCAGCAGTAGACTGACGAACACTGAAGCTTTCTTT CSSSRLTNTEAFF